The 21 T cell receptor beta chains presented below share a single source sample, sequenced in a study of blood T cell repertoires in COVID-19. Profiling relied on immunoSEQ multiplex PCR, and the TCRdb table lists in-frame clones only, not all of them. The repertoire holds about 230,000 clones, with 85% as singletons. What was sequenced was peripheral blood. These receptors originate from a man between 50 and 59 years old with COVID-19, enrolled during active disease.

The chain carries TRBV19 and TRBJ1-5; a possible D gene is TRBD1 (6 bases). Trimming took off 0 bases at V and 2 bases at J, with 8 bases between the two ends. Germline lookup yields CDR1 LNHDA and CDR2 SQIVND (reference sequence). The CDR3 sequence is 15 residues long. Written as DNA, the CDR3 is TGTGCCAGTAGTATAGATGCAGGGGGCAATCAGCCCCAGCATTTT. As protein: CASSIDAGGNQPQHF.

The chain is built from TRBV9 and TRBJ1-3; maybe TRBD1 (6 bases). CDR1 is SGDLS and CDR2 is YYNGEE in the germline V gene. V was cut by 1 base and J by 0 bases, with 11 bases left in between. CDR3 size: 16 residues. DNA for the CDR3: TGTGCCAGCAGCGTATCTCAGGACAGCTCTGGAAACACCATATATTTT. It is translated as CASSVSQDSSGNTIYF.

The CDR3 loop is CSVPGTGGAGRTQYF. Here the CDR3 DNA reads TGCAGCGTTCCAGGGACAGGGGGCGCGGGGCGGACCCAGTACTTC. The chain carries TRBV29-1 and TRBJ2-5; TRBD1 agrees at 12 bases. Germline V gives CDR1 SQVTM, CDR2 ANQGSEA. This CDR3 has 15 amino acids. Unmatched junction bases numbered 11, after V lost 5 bases and J lost 7 bases. Using reference TRBV29-1 and TRBJ2-5 for the parts outside the CDR3, the full variable domain is SAVISQKPSRDICQRGTSLTIQCQVDSQVTMMFWYRQQPGQSLTLIATANQGSEATYESGFVIDKFPISRPNLTFSTLTVSNMSPEDSSIYLCSVPGTGGAGRTQYFGPGTRLLVL.

The DNA of the CDR3 is TGTGCCAGCAGCCAGCCCGGGACAGGGGGCGCGGCCCAGTACTTC. Residues: CASSQPGTGGAAQYF. The chain links TRBV3-1 (or the pseudogene TRBV3-2) to TRBJ2-5; 12 positions agree with TRBD1. The CDR3 sequence is 15 residues long. Germline-derived CDR1 and CDR2 are LGHDT and YNNKEL (reference sequence). The V gene end was trimmed by 3 bases and the J gene end by 9 bases; junction bases not matched to a gene: 8.

V gene TRBV18 combines with J gene TRBJ2-1; the match to TRBD1 covers 7 bases. Germline V gene sequence: CDR1 KGHSH, CDR2 LQKENI. V was pared by 1 base and J by 6 bases, with 9 bases of the junction left unmatched. The CDR3 loop spans 16 amino acids. The CDR3 DNA reads as TGTGCCAGCTCACCACTTAAGGGGGCGGCGGCCAATGAGCAGTTCTTC. As protein: CASSPLKGAAANEQFF.

This chain links TRBV28 with TRBJ1-2; no reliable D call. Germline CDR1 reads MDHEN; CDR2 reads SYDVKM. The CDR3 spans 12 residues. Trimming shortened V by 6 bases and J by 8 bases, and 13 bases separated the two germline ends. The CDR3 sequence is CASSLNSRGYTF. The CDR3 DNA is TGTGCCAGCAGCTTAAACTCGAGAGGCTACACCTTC.

The CDR3: CSASPRGSPLHF. CDR3 nucleotide sequence: TGCAGTGCTAGTCCCCGGGGTTCACCCCTCCACTTT. The V and J genes are TRBV20-1 and TRBJ1-6; D gene uncertain. The CDR3 loop spans 12 amino acids. Looked up from germline, CDR1 is DFQATT and CDR2 is SNEGSKA (reference sequence). The V and J ends lost 3 bases and 9 bases respectively, with 9 bases between them.

The chain has TRBV6-2 or TRBV6-3 and TRBJ1-5; possible D gene TRBD1, 5 bases. The CDR3 contains 13 residues. The V end was cut by 4 bases, the J end by 4 bases, with 8 bases between. From germline, CDR1 is MNHEY and CDR2 SVGEGT. CDR3: CASSSPGNQPQHF. The CDR3 region has the DNA TGTGCCAGCAGTTCCCCAGGGAATCAGCCCCAGCATTTT.

The V gene is TRBV27, the J gene TRBJ2-1, with TRBD2 identical over 12 bases. V lost 0 bases and J lost 8; bases outside the gene matches: 11. This CDR3 region has 18 residues. CDR1 MNHEY and CDR2 SMNVEV come from the germline V gene (reference sequence). CDR3 sequence: CASSLSRLAGALIYEQFF. CDR3 nucleotides: TGTGCCAGCAGTTTATCTAGACTAGCGGGGGCCCTTATCTATGAGCAGTTCTTC.

The V gene is TRBV18, the J gene TRBJ2-7; no firm D call. The ends were cut back, 3 bases at V and 3 bases at J, with 9 bases in the middle. The CDR3 is 13 residues long. Germline lookup yields CDR1 KGHSH and CDR2 LQKENI. The CDR3 loop is CASSPLTIYEQYF. The CDR3 region has the DNA TGTGCCAGCTCACCGCTGACAATCTACGAGCAGTACTTC.

This chain joins TRBV27 and TRBJ1-6, with a possible D match to TRBD1 (5 bases). The CDR3 is made up of 15 amino acids. Germline V gene lookup returns CDR1 MNHEY and CDR2 SMNVEV (reference sequence). Trimming took off 2 bases at V and 2 bases at J, with 7 bases between the two ends. CDR3 DNA sequence: TGTGCCAGCAGTTTAGGACACCCCTATAATTCACCCCTCCACTTT. It is translated as CASSLGHPYNSPLHF.

This clone was seen a handful of times. The chain employs TRBV14 and TRBJ1-2; TRBD1 is a possible D gene (5 bases). The CDR3 sequence is 13 residues long. With 1 base removed from V and 7 bases from J, the gap between germline ends came to 10 bases. The germline V gene encodes CDR1 SGHDN and CDR2 FVKESK. The CDR3 region is CASSQATVGGYTF. The CDR3 nucleotides read TGTGCCAGCAGCCAAGCGACAGTAGGTGGCTACACCTTC.

The CDR3 region has the DNA TGTGCCTGGAGTGTAAAACAGAACTATGGCTACACCTTC. Amino acid sequence: CAWSVKQNYGYTF. The chain recombines TRBV30 with TRBJ1-2; D gene unclear. Germline V CDR1 and CDR2: GTSNPN, SVGIG (reference sequence). The CDR3 contains 13 residues. V lost 0 bases to trimming and J lost 2 bases, with 7 bases between them.

This clone was counted only a few times. The rearrangement joins TRBV7-2 to TRBJ1-2; 7 bases line up with TRBD1. The CDR3 spans 12 residues. From germline, CDR1 is SGHTA and CDR2 FQGNSA. J lost 8 bases, V lost 10 bases, and 10 bases had no gene match. CDR3 bases: TGTGCCACCCAGGACAGGCGGCTGGGCTACACCTTC. Translated, it gives CATQDRRLGYTF.

This chain uses TRBV4-1 with TRBJ1-1; 7 nucleotides match TRBD1. The V gene's germline CDR1 is MGHRA and CDR2 YSYEKL. The CDR3 extends over 15 amino acids. V dropped 4 bases and J dropped 0; count of bases not matched to a gene: 5. CDR3 sequence (DNA): TGCGCCAGCAGCCCAGGACAGGCCATGAACACTGAAGCTTTCTTT. It is translated as CASSPGQAMNTEAFF.

V usage is TRBV25-1 and J usage is TRBJ1-1; no firm D call. Between the trimmed V and J ends, which lost 7 bases and 4 bases, there was a span of 13 bases. Germline CDR1 reads MGHDK; CDR2 reads SYGVNS. The CDR3 length is 13 residues. CDR3 protein: CASTQALGTEAFF. Written as DNA, the CDR3 is TGTGCCAGCACCCAAGCCCTCGGCACTGAAGCTTTCTTT.

This chain joins TRBV27 and TRBJ1-2; 8 bases fit TRBD1. The germline V gene encodes CDR1 MNHEY and CDR2 SMNVEV (reference sequence). The CDR3 runs 17 residues. Unmatched junction bases numbered 17, after V lost 4 bases and J lost 7 bases. In DNA, the CDR3 is TGTGCCAGCAGTTCGTTGGGTTCGGACAGGGTATTTAGTGGCTACACCTTC. It codes for CASSSLGSDRVFSGYTF.

V and J are TRBV25-1 and TRBJ1-2, with 10 positions matching TRBD1. V shed 11 bases, J shed 3 bases, and the junction held 6 bases outside the gene matches. CDR1 and CDR2 (germline): MGHDK, SYGVNS. CDR3 length: 13 amino acids. The CDR3 bases are TGTGCCGAGGGGGACAGGGGAGACTATGGCTACACCTTC. Protein product: CAEGDRGDYGYTF.

This CDR3 reads CASSQLDMNTGELFF. The CDR3 DNA follows: TGCGCCAGCAGCCAACTGGACATGAACACCGGGGAGCTGTTTTTT. V and J are TRBV4-1 and TRBJ2-2, with a possible D match to TRBD1 (5 bases). Germline V gene data show CDR1 as MGHRA and CDR2 as YSYEKL. The CDR3 is 15 residues long. V gave up 2 bases and J gave up 1 base, with 8 bases separating them.

V gene TRBV6-2 or TRBV6-3 combines with J gene TRBJ2-1, with TRBD2 matching over 13 bases. The CDR3 loop spans 18 amino acids. The germline gives CDR1 MNHEY, CDR2 SVGEGT. V dropped 5 bases and J dropped 4; count of bases not matched to a gene: 11. DNA for the CDR3: TGTGCCAGCAGTCAGTTTCGAGGACTAGCGGGGGAGTACAATGAGCAGTTCTTC. The encoded protein is CASSQFRGLAGEYNEQFF.

CDR3: CASSYSVSSYNEQFF. CDR3 nucleotides: TGTGCCAGCAGTTACTCGGTGAGTTCCTACAATGAGCAGTTCTTC. The rearrangement joins TRBV6-6 to TRBJ2-1; D not resolved. Per germline, CDR1 MNHNY and CDR2 SVGAGI (reference sequence). Deletions cut 0 bases from V and 1 base from J, with 7 bases between. The length of the CDR3 is 15 residues.